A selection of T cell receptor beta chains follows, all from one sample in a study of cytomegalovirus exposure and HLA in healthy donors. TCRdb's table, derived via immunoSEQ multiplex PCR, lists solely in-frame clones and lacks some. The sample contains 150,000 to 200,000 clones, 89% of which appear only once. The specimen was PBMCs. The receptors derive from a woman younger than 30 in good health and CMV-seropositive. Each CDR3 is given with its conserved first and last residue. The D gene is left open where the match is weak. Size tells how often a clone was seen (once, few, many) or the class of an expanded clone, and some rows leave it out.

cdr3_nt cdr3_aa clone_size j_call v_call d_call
TGTGCCAGCACCTCAGGGGGTCCCCAGTACAATGAGCAGTTCTTC CASTSGGPQYNEQFF . TRBJ2-1 TRBV7-2 TRBD1
TGCGCCAGCAGCCCCCATGGAGCGGATCAGCCCCAGCATTTT CASSPHGADQPQHF few TRBJ1-5 TRBV4-1 .
TGTGCCAGCAGCCCTCGTGGGGGAGGGGTCTCCTACAATGAGCAGTTCTTC CASSPRGGGVSYNEQFF . TRBJ2-1 TRBV5-4 TRBD2
TGTGCCATCAGTGATGCCGGGACTAGGGGCAATGAGCAGTTCTTC CAISDAGTRGNEQFF . TRBJ2-1 TRBV10-3 TRBD2
TGCGCCAGCAGCCGGGAGGAGCCAGAGACCCAGTACTTC CASSREEPETQYF . TRBJ2-5 TRBV4-1 .
TGTGCCACCAGCAGAGCGTTGCAGGGGGCGCTGGGCGGCTACACCTTC CATSRALQGALGGYTF . TRBJ1-2 TRBV15 TRBD1
TGCGCCAGCAGCCAAGATTCCGGACTAGCGGCCTACAATGAGCAGTTCTTC CASSQDSGLAAYNEQFF . TRBJ2-1 TRBV4-1 TRBD2
TGTGCCAGCAGTTTTAGGACTAGCGGCTTCAATGAGCAGTTCTTC CASSFRTSGFNEQFF . TRBJ2-1 TRBV27 TRBD2
TGCAGCGTTGAGGACAGGGGTACCGAGCAGTACTTC CSVEDRGTEQYF once TRBJ2-7 TRBV29-1 TRBD1
TGCAGCGCTTCTGGACTAGCCCCGCAACGGAGCTCCTACAATGAGCAGTTCTTC CSASGLAPQRSSYNEQFF once TRBJ2-1 TRBV29-1 TRBD2
TGTGCCAGCAGCCGACTAGCTTGGGATGAGCAGTTCTTC CASSRLAWDEQFF . TRBJ2-1 TRBV25-1 TRBD2
TGTGCCAGCAGTCCATACCCGGGACAGGGGGCGTGGGAGCAGTACTTC CASSPYPGQGAWEQYF . TRBJ2-7 TRBV28 TRBD1
TGTGCCTGGAGTGTACCCGAAACAGGGAACACTGAAGCTTTCTTT CAWSVPETGNTEAFF . TRBJ1-1 TRBV30 .
TGTGCCAGCAGCTTGGGCGGGAGGGCCACGTTACGCTCCTACAATGAGCAGTTCTTC CASSLGGRATLRSYNEQFF few TRBJ2-1 TRBV11-3 TRBD2
TGTGCCAGCAGCTTAGAACGACAGAACACCGGGGAGCTGTTTTTT CASSLERQNTGELFF . TRBJ2-2 TRBV7-9 .